This T cell receptor beta chain was observed in a study of neurological immune-mediated disorders. TCRdb redid the calling of the 5' RACE reads with MiXCR, one entry per CDR3 protein. Of 45,000 to 50,000 distinct CDR3 sequences listed, under 30% were seen once; the top ten hold 20% to 30%. Trimming at V came to 2 bases and at J to 5 bases, leaving 6 bases not matched to a gene. This CDR3 has 14 residues. Germline CDR1 is DFQATT and CDR2 is SNEGSKA (reference sequence). The material sequenced was PBMCs. This TCR came from a woman in her sixties or seventies in good health. The rearrangement joins TRBV20-1 to TRBJ2-5; 9 nucleotides agree with TRBD2. CDR3 coding DNA: TGCAGTGCTAGACTAGCGGGGTGGCGGGAGACCCAGTACTTC. Encoded protein: CSARLAGWRETQYF.